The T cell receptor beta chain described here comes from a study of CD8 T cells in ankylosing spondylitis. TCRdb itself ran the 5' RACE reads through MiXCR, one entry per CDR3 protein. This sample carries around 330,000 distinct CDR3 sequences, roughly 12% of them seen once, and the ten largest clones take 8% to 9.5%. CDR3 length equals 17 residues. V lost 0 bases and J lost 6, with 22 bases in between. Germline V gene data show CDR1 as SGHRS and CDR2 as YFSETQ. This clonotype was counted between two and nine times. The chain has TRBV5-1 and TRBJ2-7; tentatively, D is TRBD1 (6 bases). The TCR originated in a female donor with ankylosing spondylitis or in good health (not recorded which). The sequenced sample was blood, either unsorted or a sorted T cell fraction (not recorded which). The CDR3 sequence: CASSLEPYGTGRLEQYF. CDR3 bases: TGCGCCAGCAGCTTGGAACCCTACGGAACAGGGCGCCTCGAGCAGTACTTC.